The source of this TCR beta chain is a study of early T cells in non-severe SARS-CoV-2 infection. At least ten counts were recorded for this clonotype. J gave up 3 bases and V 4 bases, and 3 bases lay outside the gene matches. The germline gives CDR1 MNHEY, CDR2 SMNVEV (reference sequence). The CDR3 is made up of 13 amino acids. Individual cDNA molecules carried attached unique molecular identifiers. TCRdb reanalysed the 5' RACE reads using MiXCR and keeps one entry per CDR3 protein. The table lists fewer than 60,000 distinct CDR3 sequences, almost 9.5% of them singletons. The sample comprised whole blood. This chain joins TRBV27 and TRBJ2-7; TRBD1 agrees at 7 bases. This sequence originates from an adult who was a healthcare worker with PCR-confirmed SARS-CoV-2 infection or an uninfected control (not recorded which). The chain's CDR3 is CASSSGQLYEQYF. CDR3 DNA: TGTGCCAGCAGTTCGGGACAGCTCTACGAGCAGTACTTC.